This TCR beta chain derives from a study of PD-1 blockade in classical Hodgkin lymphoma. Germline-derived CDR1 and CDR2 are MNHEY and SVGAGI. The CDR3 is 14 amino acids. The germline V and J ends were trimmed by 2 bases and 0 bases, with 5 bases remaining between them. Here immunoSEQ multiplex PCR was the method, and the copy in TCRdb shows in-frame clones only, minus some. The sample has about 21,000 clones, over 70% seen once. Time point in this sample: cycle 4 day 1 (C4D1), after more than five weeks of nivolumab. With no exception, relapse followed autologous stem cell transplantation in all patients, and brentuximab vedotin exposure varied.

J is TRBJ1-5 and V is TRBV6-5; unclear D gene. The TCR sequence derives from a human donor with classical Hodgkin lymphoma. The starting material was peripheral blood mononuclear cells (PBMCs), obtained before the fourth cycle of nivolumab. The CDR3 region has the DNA TGTGCCAGCAGTTACGTCGGTAGCAATCAGCCCCAGCATTTT. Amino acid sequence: CASSYVGSNQPQHF.